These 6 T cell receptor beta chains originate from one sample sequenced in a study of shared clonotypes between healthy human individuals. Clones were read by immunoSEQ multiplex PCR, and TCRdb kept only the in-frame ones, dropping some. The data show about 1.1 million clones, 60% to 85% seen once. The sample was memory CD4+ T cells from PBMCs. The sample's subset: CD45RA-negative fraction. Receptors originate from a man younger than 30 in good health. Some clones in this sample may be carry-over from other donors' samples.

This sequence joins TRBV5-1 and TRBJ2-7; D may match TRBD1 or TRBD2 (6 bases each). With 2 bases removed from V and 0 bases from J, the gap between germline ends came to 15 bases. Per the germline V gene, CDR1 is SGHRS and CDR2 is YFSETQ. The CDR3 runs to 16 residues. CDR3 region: CASSFPGGLSSYEQYF. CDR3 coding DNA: TGCGCCAGCAGCTTTCCCGGGGGCCTAAGCTCCTACGAGCAGTACTTC.

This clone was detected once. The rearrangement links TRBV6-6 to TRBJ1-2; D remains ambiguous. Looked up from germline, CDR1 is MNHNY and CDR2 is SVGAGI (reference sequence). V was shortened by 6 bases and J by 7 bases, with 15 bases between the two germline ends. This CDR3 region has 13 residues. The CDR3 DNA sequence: TGTGCCAGCAGCTTAGACGGCCTGGGTGGCTACACCTTC. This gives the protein CASSLDGLGGYTF.

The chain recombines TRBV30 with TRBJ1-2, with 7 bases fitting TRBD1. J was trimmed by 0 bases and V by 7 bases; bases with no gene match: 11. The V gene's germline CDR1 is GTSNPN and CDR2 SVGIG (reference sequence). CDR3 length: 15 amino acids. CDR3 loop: CAYNSRGRTNYGYTF. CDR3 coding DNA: TGTGCCTACAACTCCAGGGGGAGGACTAACTATGGCTACACCTTC.

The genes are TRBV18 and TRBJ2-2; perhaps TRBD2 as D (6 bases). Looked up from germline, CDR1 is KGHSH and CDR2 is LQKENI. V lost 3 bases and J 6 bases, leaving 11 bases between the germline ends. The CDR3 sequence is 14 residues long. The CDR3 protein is CASSPGTGAGELFF. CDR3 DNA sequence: TGTGCCAGCTCACCCGGGACGGGAGCCGGGGAGCTGTTTTTT.

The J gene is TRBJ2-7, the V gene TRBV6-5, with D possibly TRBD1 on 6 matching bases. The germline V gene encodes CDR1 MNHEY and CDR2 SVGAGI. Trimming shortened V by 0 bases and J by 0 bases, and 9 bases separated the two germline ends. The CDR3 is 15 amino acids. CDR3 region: CASSYSQGPSYEQYF. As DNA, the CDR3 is TGTGCCAGCAGTTACTCCCAGGGGCCCTCCTACGAGCAGTACTTC.

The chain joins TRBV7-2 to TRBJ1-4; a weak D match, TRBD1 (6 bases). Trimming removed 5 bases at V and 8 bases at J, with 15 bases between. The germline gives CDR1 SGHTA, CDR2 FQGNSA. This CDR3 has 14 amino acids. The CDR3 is CASSRGTFREKLFF. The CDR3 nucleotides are TGTGCCAGCAGCCGAGGGACATTTCGGGAAAAACTGTTTTTT.